The present TCR beta chain was sequenced within a study of patients and donors after allogeneic stem cell transplantation. Via MiXCR, TCRdb re-called the RT-PCR reads, giving one row per CDR3 protein. Of about 88,000 distinct CDR3 sequences listed, around 46% are singletons. There are 16 residues in the CDR3. V lost 3 bases and J lost 0; bases outside the gene matches: 5. Germline CDR1 SGHTA, CDR2 FQGNSA. This clonotype was counted a few times. Sequencing input: blood, either unsorted or a sorted T cell fraction (not recorded which). The rearrangement joins TRBV7-2 to TRBJ1-1; 9 bases agree with TRBD1. This TCR came from a human donor who was either an allogeneic HSCT recipient or a stem cell or donor lymphocyte infusion donor (not recorded which). It is not recorded whose cells these are; they may come from a transplant donor. In nucleotides, the CDR3 is TGTGCCAGCAGCTTGGGGGACAGGGCCTTGAACACTGAAGCTTTCTTT. Its translation is CASSLGDRALNTEAFF. The whole variable domain, remainder taken from reference TRBV7-2 and TRBJ1-1, is GAGVSQSPSNKVTEKGKDVELRCDPISGHTALYWYRQSLGQGLEFLIYFQGNSAPDKSGLPSDRFSAERTGGSVSTLTIQRTQQEDSAVYLCASSLGDRALNTEAFFGQGTRLTVV.